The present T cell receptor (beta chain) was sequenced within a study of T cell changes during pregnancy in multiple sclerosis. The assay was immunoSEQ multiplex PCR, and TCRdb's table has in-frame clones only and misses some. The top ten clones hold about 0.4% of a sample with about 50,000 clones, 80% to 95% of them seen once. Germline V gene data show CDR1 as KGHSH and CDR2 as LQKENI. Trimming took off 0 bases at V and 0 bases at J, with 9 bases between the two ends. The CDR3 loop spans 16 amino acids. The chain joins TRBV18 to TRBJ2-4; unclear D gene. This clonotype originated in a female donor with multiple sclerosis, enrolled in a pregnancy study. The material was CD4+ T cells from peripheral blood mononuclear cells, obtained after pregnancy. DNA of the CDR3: TGTGCCAGCTCACCACCGACATCACTAGCCAAAAACATTCAGTACTTC. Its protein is CASSPPTSLAKNIQYF.